This T cell receptor (beta chain) derives from a study of CD8 T cell repertoires and HIV-1 epitope variants. At the level of the study: Controls included no peptide, Ebola AY9 epitope, and a CMV, EBV, flu pool.

Some clones are missing from TCRdb's copy, which holds only in-frame ones; the method was immunoSEQ multiplex PCR. Of a few thousand clones listed, just over 65% are singletons. Comments on this clone: Antigen specificity is unknown.

The CDR3 is 13 residues long. V lost 8 bases and J 1 base, leaving 11 bases between the germline ends. In germline, CDR1 is SEHNR, CDR2 FQNEAQ (reference sequence). The genes are TRBV7-9 and TRBJ1-1; no clear D gene. Sequencing input: cultured CD8+ T cells derived from PBMCs. The origin of this receptor is a male donor with HIV. The CDR3 bases are TGTGCCAGCGAACTACAGACGAACACTGAAGCTTTCTTT. The encoded protein is CASELQTNTEAFF.